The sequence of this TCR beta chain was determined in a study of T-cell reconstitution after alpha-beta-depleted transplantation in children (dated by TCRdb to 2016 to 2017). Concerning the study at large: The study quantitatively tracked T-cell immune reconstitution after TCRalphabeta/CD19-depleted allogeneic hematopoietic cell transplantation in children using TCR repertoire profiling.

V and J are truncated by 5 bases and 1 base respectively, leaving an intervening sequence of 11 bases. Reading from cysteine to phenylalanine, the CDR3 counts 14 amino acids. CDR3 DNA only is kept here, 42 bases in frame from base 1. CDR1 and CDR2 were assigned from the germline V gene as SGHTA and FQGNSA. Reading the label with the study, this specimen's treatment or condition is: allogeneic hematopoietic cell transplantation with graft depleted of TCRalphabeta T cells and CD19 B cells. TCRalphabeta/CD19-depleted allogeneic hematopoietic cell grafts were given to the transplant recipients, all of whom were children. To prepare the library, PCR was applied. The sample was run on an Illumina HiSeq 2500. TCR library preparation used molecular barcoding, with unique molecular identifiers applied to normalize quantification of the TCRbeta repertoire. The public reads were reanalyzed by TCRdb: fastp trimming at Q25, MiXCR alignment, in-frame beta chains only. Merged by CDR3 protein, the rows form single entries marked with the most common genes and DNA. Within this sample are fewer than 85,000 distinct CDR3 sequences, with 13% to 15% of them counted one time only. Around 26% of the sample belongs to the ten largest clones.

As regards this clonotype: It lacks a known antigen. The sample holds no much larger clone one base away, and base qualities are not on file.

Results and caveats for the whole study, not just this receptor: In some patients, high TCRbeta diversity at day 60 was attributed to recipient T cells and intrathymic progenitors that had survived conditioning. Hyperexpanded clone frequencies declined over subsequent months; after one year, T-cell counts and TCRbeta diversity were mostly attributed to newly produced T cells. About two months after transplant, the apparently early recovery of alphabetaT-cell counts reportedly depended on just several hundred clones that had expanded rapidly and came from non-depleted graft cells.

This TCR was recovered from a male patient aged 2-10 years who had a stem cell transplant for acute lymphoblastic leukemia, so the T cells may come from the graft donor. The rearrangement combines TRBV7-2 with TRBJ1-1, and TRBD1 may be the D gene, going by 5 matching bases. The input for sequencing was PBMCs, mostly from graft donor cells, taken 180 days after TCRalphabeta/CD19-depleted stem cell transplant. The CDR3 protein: CASSVGVGNTEAFF. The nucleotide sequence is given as TGTGCCAGCAGCGTAGGGGTAGGGAACACTGAAGCTTTCTTT.